The next 13 T cell receptor beta chains were all read from a single sample in a study of T cell clonality in common variable immunodeficiency. The assay was immunoSEQ multiplex PCR, and TCRdb's table has in-frame clones only and misses some. There are around 47,000 clones in the sample, none observed a single time. Sequencing input: peripheral blood mononuclear cells. The source of these receptors is a person aged 18 to 75 in good health.

This clone has only a few counts. Coverage ceases 3 residues before the CDR3 finishes, and the germline J gene fills in the end. The rearrangement joins TRBV19 to TRBJ1-6, with 7 bases matching TRBD1. Germline CDR1 and CDR2: LNHDA and SQIVND (reference sequence). There are 18 residues in the CDR3. Losses at the gene ends were 6 bases for V and 0 bases for J; bases not matched to a gene: 11. CDR3 sequence: CASSRDSRTSSYNSPLHF. The DNA read from the CDR3 is TGTGCCAGTAGCAGGGACAGCCGCACGAGCTCCTATAATTCACCC.

This clone was observed a handful of times. The read ends 3 residues before the CDR3 terminus; that terminus is restored from the germline J gene. This chain links TRBV7-2 with TRBJ1-2; D possibly corresponds to TRBD1 (5 bases). Germline values: CDR1 SGHTA, CDR2 FQGNSA. With 2 bases removed from V and 2 bases from J, the gap between germline ends came to 12 bases. The CDR3 loop spans 15 amino acids. The sequenced part of the CDR3 DNA is TGTGCCAGCAGCTTATCCCCAGGGCAAAACTATGGC. Translated, it gives CASSLSPGQNYG. The whole CDR3 reads CASSLSPGQNYGYTF. Based on the CDR3 plus reference TRBV7-2 and TRBJ1-2, the full variable domain is GAGVSQSPSNKVTEKGKDVELRCDPISGHTALYWYRQSLGQGLEFLIYFQGNSAPDKSGLPSDRFSAERTGGSVSTLTIQRTQQEDSAVYLCASSLSPGQNYGYTFGSGTRLTVV.

At least ten counts were recorded for this clone. The CDR3 end falls 3 residues outside the read, so it is completed with the germline J gene. This chain uses TRBV5-1 with TRBJ2-3, with 7 bases aligning to TRBD2. Germline V gives CDR1 SGHRS, CDR2 YFSETQ. Trimming took 6 bases from V and 1 from J; bases not matched to a gene: 11. There are 16 residues in the CDR3. CDR3 DNA (partial): TGCGCCAGCAATTTAATGGCGGGAGTGGGCACAGATACG. Translated, it gives CASNLMAGVGTDT. The full CDR3 protein is CASNLMAGVGTDTQYF.

This clone was found many times. The CDR3 goes on 3 residues after the read ends, and that part is filled in from the germline J gene. The chain combines TRBV19 with TRBJ1-4, with 8 nucleotides matching TRBD1. Trimming took 4 bases from V and 7 from J; bases not matched to a gene: 8. Germline CDR1 reads LNHDA; CDR2 reads SQIVND (reference sequence). This CDR3 spans 15 amino acids. The chain's CDR3 is CASSRGTGPREKLFF. The CDR3 bases that were read are TGTGCCAGTAGTAGGGGGACAGGCCCGCGTGAAAAA.

In its sample, this clone was seen a few times. From the germline J gene comes the end of the CDR3, since the read stops 3 residues before it. The chain employs TRBV19 and TRBJ1-1, with D possibly matching TRBD1 (6 bases). Germline assignment: CDR1 LNHDA and CDR2 SQIVND (reference sequence). The CDR3 runs 12 residues. The covered CDR3 bases are TGTGCCAGTAGACCCGAACAGGGTAGA. It encodes CASRPEQGR. The CDR3 in its entirety is CASRPEQGRAFF.

This clone was picked up many times. The read halts 3 residues ahead of the CDR3 end, with the missing end drawn from the germline J gene. This rearrangement joins TRBV6-1 to TRBJ1-5, with D maybe TRBD1 (6 bases). CDR3 length equals 13 residues. Germline CDR1 and CDR2: MNHNS and SASEGT. Trimming stripped 3 bases from V and 6 bases from J, with 9 bases between. The CDR3 loop reads CASSDGGRQPQHF. The part of the CDR3 DNA that was read is TGTGCCAGCAGTGACGGGGGGCGTCAGCCC.

At least ten counts were recorded for this clone. The CDR3 is cut off 3 residues early in the read; its end comes from the germline J gene. The chain links TRBV18 to TRBJ2-7; the match to TRBD1 covers 8 bases. The ends lost 3 bases at V and 2 bases at J; junction bases unmatched: 18. Germline assignment: CDR1 KGHSH and CDR2 LQKENI. This CDR3 region has 19 residues. CDR3 sequence: CASSPRQYGARQGPYEQYF. The CDR3 DNA, read in part, is TGTGCCAGCTCACCGCGACAGTATGGGGCTCGACAGGGGCCCTACGAG. Full variable domain (outside the CDR3, taken from reference TRBV18 and TRBJ2-7): NAGVMQNPRHLVRRRGQEARLRCSPMKGHSHVYWYRQLPEEGLKFMVYLQKENIIDESGMPKERFSAEFPKEGPSILRIQQVVRGDSAAYFCASSPRQYGARQGPYEQYFGPGTRLTVT.

Concerning this clone itself: The sequence runs out 3 residues before the end of the CDR3; the remainder is reconstructed from the germline J gene. The V gene is TRBV5-1, the J gene TRBJ2-1; TRBD2 matches 10 bases. The CDR3 contains 15 residues. Germline CDR1 is SGHRS and CDR2 is YFSETQ. Losses at the gene ends were 4 bases for V and 4 bases for J; bases not matched to a gene: 5. CDR3 residues: CASSPLAGEYNEQFF. The part of the CDR3 DNA that was read is TGCGCCAGCAGCCCTCTAGCGGGAGAATACAATGAG.

In this sample, this clone turned up many times. Read coverage stops 3 residues before the CDR3 terminus; the germline J gene supplies the remainder. This chain connects TRBV20-1 to TRBJ1-2; 7 nucleotides match TRBD1. The CDR3 extends over 14 amino acids. Germline V gene data show CDR1 as DFQATT and CDR2 as SNEGSKA (reference sequence). V lost 4 bases, J lost 1 base, and 6 bases stayed unmatched. The CDR3 here is CSAKGQLLNYGYTF. CDR3 bases read: TGCAGTGCTAAGGGACAGCTACTTAACTATGGC.

In this sample, this clone turned up many times. Incomplete CDR3 DNA: TGTGCCAGCAGCAATCAACAGGGATCTGGAAACACC. Translating gives CASSNQQGSGNT. The entire CDR3 protein reads CASSNQQGSGNTIYF. J is TRBJ1-3 and V is TRBV7-2; TRBD1 is a possible D gene (6 bases). The sequenced fragment ends 3 residues before the CDR3 boundary, so the rest is inferred from the germline J gene. Germline loops: CDR1 SGHTA, CDR2 FQGNSA. CDR3 size: 15 residues. V dropped 5 bases and J dropped 1 base, with 12 bases sitting between them.

This clone appeared many times. The read falls 3 residues short of the CDR3 end, and the missing part is taken from the germline J gene. J is TRBJ2-5 and V is TRBV7-9, with a tentative D call TRBD2 (6 bases). In germline, CDR1 is SEHNR, CDR2 FQNEAQ (reference sequence). V lost 5 bases to trimming and J lost 5 bases, with 15 bases between them. This CDR3 comprises 14 residues. CDR3 DNA (partial): TGTGCCAGCAGCCGAATACCTAGCGCGGAGACC. Translated: CASSRIPSAET. The full CDR3 protein reads CASSRIPSAETQYF.

There are many counts of this clone. The CDR3 end lies 3 residues beyond the end of the read and is filled in from the germline J gene. The genes are TRBV20-1 and TRBJ2-5, with 8 positions matching TRBD2. J gave up 5 bases and V 6 bases, and 5 bases lay outside the gene matches. CDR1 DFQATT and CDR2 SNEGSKA come from the germline V gene (reference sequence). The CDR3 spans 12 residues. CDR3 in amino acids: CSALRGEETQYF. The CDR3 bases that were read are TGCAGTGCGTTGCGGGGGGAGGAGACC.

This clone came up many times. The CDR3 end lies 3 residues beyond the end of the read and is filled in from the germline J gene. The chain couples TRBV5-6 to TRBJ2-1, with D unclear. Trimming removed 1 base at V and 7 bases at J, with 3 bases between. Germline assignment: CDR1 SGHDT and CDR2 YYEEEE. This CDR3 contains 11 residues. Incomplete CDR3 DNA: TGTGCCAGCAGCTTGCGGAATGAG. Translating it yields CASSLRNE. The CDR3 in its entirety is CASSLRNEQFF.